A selection of T cell receptor beta chains follows, all from one sample in a study of cytotoxic CD8 clonotypes in ibrutinib-treated CLL. Measured with immunoSEQ multiplex PCR; TCRdb has only the in-frame clones, and not every one. The sample lists approximately 22,000 clones, 65% to 75% occurring once. Sequenced material: PBMCs, taken before ibrutinib treatment. The receptors were sampled from a human donor with chronic lymphocytic leukemia. Each CDR3 is given with its conserved first and last residue. A D gene is named only where the DNA matches it firmly. Expanded clones are given a class, and other clones once, few, many or no size at all.

J gene: TRBJ1-5; V gene: TRBV5-5; D gene: TRBD1; CDR3 length: 18; clone size: NA; CDR3 DNA: TGTGCCAGCAGCTTGGATGATTACATACAGGGGACGGGTCAGCCCCAGCATTTT; CDR3 protein: CASSLDDYIQGTGQPQHF
J gene: TRBJ2-5; V gene: TRBV7-3; D gene: TRBD1; CDR3 length: 13; clone size: few; CDR3 DNA: TGTGCCAGCAGCCCAGGGGGCGGGGAGACCCAGTACTTC; CDR3 protein: CASSPGGGETQYF
J gene: TRBJ2-7; V gene: TRBV7-9; D gene: NA; CDR3 length: 11; clone size: once; CDR3 DNA: TGTGCCAGCAGCCAACTCGACGAGCAGTACTTC; CDR3 protein: CASSQLDEQYF
J gene: TRBJ1-5; V gene: TRBV18; D gene: NA; CDR3 length: 14; clone size: once; CDR3 DNA: TGTGCCAGCTCATCGACCGGGCAGGGTCAGCCCCAGCATTTT; CDR3 protein: CASSSTGQGQPQHF
J gene: TRBJ2-7; V gene: TRBV6-6; D gene: NA; CDR3 length: 14; clone size: NA; CDR3 DNA: TGTGCCAGCAGTCCCGGGACGGTTACCTACGAGCAGTACTTC; CDR3 protein: CASSPGTVTYEQYF
J gene: TRBJ2-7; V gene: TRBV15; D gene: NA; CDR3 length: 14; clone size: NA; CDR3 DNA: TGTGCCACCAGCAGAGGACAAGATACCTACGAGCAGTACTTC; CDR3 protein: CATSRGQDTYEQYF
J gene: TRBJ1-5; V gene: TRBV7-3; D gene: NA; CDR3 length: 16; clone size: once; CDR3 DNA: TGTGCCAGCAGCTTAAGAGGCCAGGGGATAGATCAGCCCCAGCATTTT; CDR3 protein: CASSLRGQGIDQPQHF
J gene: TRBJ2-5; V gene: TRBV28; D gene: NA; CDR3 length: 9; clone size: NA; CDR3 DNA: TGTGCCAGCCGAGAGACCCAGTACTTC; CDR3 protein: CASRETQYF
J gene: TRBJ1-1; V gene: TRBV9; D gene: TRBD1; CDR3 length: 14; clone size: NA; CDR3 DNA: TGTGCCAGCAGCCTGGGACAGGCGAACACTGAAGCTTTCTTT; CDR3 protein: CASSLGQANTEAFF
J gene: TRBJ1-5; V gene: TRBV2; D gene: NA; CDR3 length: 14; clone size: NA; CDR3 DNA: TGTGCCAGCAGTGAAAACAGGGACCATCAGCCCCAGCATTTT; CDR3 protein: CASSENRDHQPQHF
J gene: TRBJ2-7; V gene: TRBV13; D gene: NA; CDR3 length: 15; clone size: NA; CDR3 DNA: TGTGCCAGCAGCCGTTCAGGGTCCTACACCTACGAGCAGTACTTC; CDR3 protein: CASSRSGSYTYEQYF
J gene: TRBJ2-1; V gene: TRBV6-1; D gene: NA; CDR3 length: 15; clone size: NA; CDR3 DNA: TGTGCCAGCAGTGAAGGCTACCTCTCCTACAATGAGCAGTTCTTC; CDR3 protein: CASSEGYLSYNEQFF
J gene: TRBJ2-7; V gene: TRBV21-1; D gene: NA; CDR3 length: 19; clone size: NA; CDR3 DNA: TGTGCCAGCAGCACAATCGGGGACACCTTGGGGCCACTCTCCTACGAGCAGTACTTC; CDR3 protein: CASSTIGDTLGPLSYEQYF
J gene: TRBJ2-7; V gene: TRBV14; D gene: NA; CDR3 length: 12; clone size: medium-sized; CDR3 DNA: TGTGCCAGCAGCCGAGGACCCTACGAGCAGTACTTC; CDR3 protein: CASSRGPYEQYF
J gene: TRBJ2-3; V gene: TRBV27; D gene: TRBD2; CDR3 length: 13; clone size: NA; CDR3 DNA: TGTGCCAGTCAGCGGGAGGGCACAGATACGCAGTATTTT; CDR3 protein: CASQREGTDTQYF
J gene: TRBJ2-7; V gene: TRBV5-4; D gene: NA; CDR3 length: 13; clone size: NA; CDR3 DNA: TGTGCCAGCAGCTTGACGTCGGGACCCGAGCAGTACTTC; CDR3 protein: CASSLTSGPEQYF
J gene: TRBJ2-5; V gene: TRBV7-3; D gene: TRBD1; CDR3 length: 13; clone size: NA; CDR3 DNA: TGTGCCAGCAGCCTAGGGACAGCGGAGACCCAGTACTTC; CDR3 protein: CASSLGTAETQYF
J gene: TRBJ2-3; V gene: TRBV6-5; D gene: NA; CDR3 length: 16; clone size: NA; CDR3 DNA: TGTGCCAGCAGTTACTCAACGCGGGATGGTACAGATACGCAGTATTTT; CDR3 protein: CASSYSTRDGTDTQYF
J gene: TRBJ1-5; V gene: TRBV7-2; D gene: NA; CDR3 length: 13; clone size: NA; CDR3 DNA: TGTGCCAGCAGCGAGACTGTGAGGCGGCCCCAGCATTTT; CDR3 protein: CASSETVRRPQHF
J gene: TRBJ2-1; V gene: TRBV28; D gene: NA; CDR3 length: 13; clone size: NA; CDR3 DNA: TGTGCCAGCAGTAGGGGTCTTGGGCATGAGCAGTTCTTC; CDR3 protein: CASSRGLGHEQFF
J gene: TRBJ2-7; V gene: TRBV18; D gene: TRBD2; CDR3 length: 14; clone size: once; CDR3 DNA: TGTGCCAGCTCGGTCGGGGGGAATACCTACGAGCAGTACTTC; CDR3 protein: CASSVGGNTYEQYF
J gene: TRBJ1-1; V gene: TRBV30; D gene: TRBD1; CDR3 length: 17; clone size: NA; CDR3 DNA: TGTGCCTGGAGTGTAGTCCCGGGACAGGGGGCAGGAACTGAAGCTTTCTTT; CDR3 protein: CAWSVVPGQGAGTEAFF
J gene: TRBJ1-1; V gene: TRBV5-4; D gene: TRBD1; CDR3 length: 15; clone size: NA; CDR3 DNA: TGTGCCAGCAGCCCTCAGGACAGGGGGAGGACTGAAGCTTTCTTT; CDR3 protein: CASSPQDRGRTEAFF
J gene: TRBJ2-1; V gene: TRBV27; D gene: TRBD2; CDR3 length: 20; clone size: NA; CDR3 DNA: TGTGCCAGCAGTTCCCTGTTGATTCCTAGCGGGAGGGTATCCTACAATGAGCAGTTCTTC; CDR3 protein: CASSSLLIPSGRVSYNEQFF
J gene: TRBJ2-2; V gene: TRBV7-9; D gene: NA; CDR3 length: 15; clone size: NA; CDR3 DNA: TGTGCCAGCAGCCTACAACTAGCTTTATCCGGGGAGCTGTTTTTT; CDR3 protein: CASSLQLALSGELFF
J gene: TRBJ2-1; V gene: TRBV11-3; D gene: NA; CDR3 length: 12; clone size: NA; CDR3 DNA: TGTGCCAGCAGCTTGTGGAACGATGAGCAGTTCTTC; CDR3 protein: CASSLWNDEQFF
J gene: TRBJ2-1; V gene: TRBV28; D gene: TRBD2; CDR3 length: 16; clone size: NA; CDR3 DNA: TGTGCCAGCAGCCCACCGATGCGGGGGGCCTACAATGAGCAGTTCTTC; CDR3 protein: CASSPPMRGAYNEQFF
J gene: TRBJ1-5; V gene: TRBV5-8; D gene: NA; CDR3 length: 19; clone size: NA; CDR3 DNA: TGTGCCAGCAGCTTAATATACTCTAGCGGGCCGTTTGGCAATCAGCCCCAGCATTTT; CDR3 protein: CASSLIYSSGPFGNQPQHF
J gene: TRBJ2-3; V gene: TRBV15; D gene: TRBD2; CDR3 length: 18; clone size: NA; CDR3 DNA: TGTGCCACCAGCAGAGATCGTGCTAGCGGGACTAACACAGATACGCAGTATTTT; CDR3 protein: CATSRDRASGTNTDTQYF
J gene: TRBJ2-5; V gene: TRBV6-1; D gene: NA; CDR3 length: 13; clone size: NA; CDR3 DNA: TGTGCCAGCAGTACCCTTGGAGGGGAGACCCAGTACTTC; CDR3 protein: CASSTLGGETQYF
J gene: TRBJ2-7; V gene: TRBV7-2; D gene: NA; CDR3 length: 15; clone size: NA; CDR3 DNA: TGTGCCAGCAGCCCCCCGGGGGCGGGAAGCTACGAGCAGTACTTC; CDR3 protein: CASSPPGAGSYEQYF